Below, 8 T cell receptor beta chains from the same sample are listed, as sequenced in a study of T-cell memory formation after mild COVID-19. Each CDR3 protein gets one entry after TCRdb re-called the 5' RACE reads with MiXCR. The table has roughly 550,000 distinct CDR3 sequences, just over 20% seen once. Material for sequencing was PBMCs or a T cell subset sorted from them (not recorded which). Source of these receptors: an adult woman who had mild COVID-19 (a few samples of this study predate the infection). Cell type and time point are not known.

Regarding this clonotype: Its ends do not fully match the called genes, so a read error is possible. This chain uses TRBV4-2 with TRBJ2-1, with unresolved D. CDR3 length: 14 residues. The germline V gene encodes CDR1 LGHNA and CDR2 YNFKEQ. The CDR3, as DNA: TGTGCCAGCAGCCAAGGATTGGACGGCTTGGCGGAACGTTTC. Its protein product is CASSQGLDGLAERF.

The rearrangement uses TRBV6-2 or TRBV6-3 and TRBJ2-7; 11 bases match TRBD2. The junction had 5 bases not matched to a gene; V was cut back by 6 bases and J by 1 base. The CDR3 runs 15 residues. Germline CDR1 MNHEY, CDR2 SVGEGT. The CDR3 DNA is TGTGCCAGCAGGGCTAGCGGGAGGAGGTCCTACGAGCAGTACTTC. It encodes CASRASGRRSYEQYF.

This chain links TRBV5-1 with TRBJ1-6, with TRBD1 as a possible D gene (5 bases). Germline V gives CDR1 SGHRS, CDR2 YFSETQ. V was shortened by 4 bases and J by 7 bases, with 15 bases between the two germline ends. The CDR3 is 15 residues long. DNA of the CDR3: TGCGCCAGCAGCCCGCGGGACGATGGGAATTCACCCCTCCACTTT. Translated, it gives CASSPRDDGNSPLHF.

This clonotype was seen only a few times. The chain couples TRBV12-3 or TRBV12-4 to TRBJ2-1; perhaps TRBD2 as D (5 bases). The V end was cut by 3 bases, the J end by 4 bases, with 10 bases between. The CDR3 consists of 14 residues. The CDR3 sequence is CASSFFDYYNEQFF. CDR3 DNA sequence: TGTGCCAGCAGTTTTTTCGACTATTACAATGAGCAGTTCTTC.

The chain is built from TRBV20-1 and TRBJ2-2, with D perhaps given as TRBD1 or TRBD2 (5 bases each). Germline V gene lookup returns CDR1 DFQATT and CDR2 SNEGSKA (reference sequence). Between the trimmed V and J ends, which lost 6 bases and 6 bases, there was a span of 11 bases. This CDR3 has 12 residues. The CDR3 reads CSALRGAGELFF. CDR3 in DNA: TGCAGTGCGCTGCGAGGGGCCGGGGAGCTGTTTTTT.

This rearrangement joins TRBV6-5 to TRBJ1-1; the match to TRBD1 covers 8 bases. V shed 2 bases, J shed 6 bases, and the junction held 5 bases outside the gene matches. Germline CDR1 reads MNHEY; CDR2 reads SVGAGI. This CDR3 has 14 residues. As DNA, the CDR3 is TGTGCCAGCAGTTACGGACAGGGCGGCGCTGAAGCTTTCTTT. Its protein product is CASSYGQGGAEAFF.

This clonotype showed up just a few times. This rearrangement joins TRBV7-9 to TRBJ2-6; D possibly corresponds to TRBD2 (6 bases). The CDR3 extends over 17 amino acids. The V end lost 2 bases, the J end lost 0 bases, and 11 bases lay between the germline ends. The germline gives CDR1 SEHNR, CDR2 FQNEAQ (reference sequence). The CDR3 sequence: CASSLTGLGSGANVLTF. The CDR3 coding sequence is TGTGCCAGCAGCTTAACGGGACTCGGCTCTGGGGCCAACGTCCTGACTTTC.

The CDR3 here is CASSKGSKADTQYF. The CDR3 region has the DNA TGTGCCAGTAGCAAGGGAAGTAAGGCAGATACGCAGTATTTT. The chain recombines TRBV19 with TRBJ2-3; D not resolved. V shed 6 bases and J shed 4 bases, with 14 bases lying between them. Germline lookup yields CDR1 LNHDA and CDR2 SQIVND (reference sequence). The length of the CDR3 is 14 residues.